This TCR beta chain was observed in a study of siplizumab effects on memory and regulatory T cells. Concerning this clone: Antigen specificity is unknown.

Whole-study findings and limits: Mappable alloreactive CD4+ clones were on average around 66% Treg-derived with siplizumab, about 29% in controls.

Per sample, about 10^5 TCR templates underwent assay. Clones were read by immunoSEQ multiplex PCR, and TCRdb kept only the in-frame ones, dropping some. Of more than 75,000 clones in the sample, 93% are singletons; the top ten hold over 5.5%. The length of the CDR3 is 15 residues. Germline CDR1 and CDR2: SGHTA and FQGNSA. V was pared by 5 bases and J by 2 bases, with 13 bases between. The TCR sequence derives from a human donor in good health. The J gene is TRBJ1-3, the V gene TRBV7-2, with a possible D match to TRBD1 (5 bases). Sequencing was performed on CD8+ T cells sorted from blood. The DNA for the CDR3 is TGTGCCAGCAGCCAAAACGTGGACACTGGAAACACCATATATTTT. It yields the protein CASSQNVDTGNTIYF. The full variable domain, completed using reference TRBV7-2 and TRBJ1-3, is GAGVSQSPSNKVTEKGKDVELRCDPISGHTALYWYRQSLGQGLEFLIYFQGNSAPDKSGLPSDRFSAERTGGSVSTLTIQRTQQEDSAVYLCASSQNVDTGNTIYFGEGSWLTVV.